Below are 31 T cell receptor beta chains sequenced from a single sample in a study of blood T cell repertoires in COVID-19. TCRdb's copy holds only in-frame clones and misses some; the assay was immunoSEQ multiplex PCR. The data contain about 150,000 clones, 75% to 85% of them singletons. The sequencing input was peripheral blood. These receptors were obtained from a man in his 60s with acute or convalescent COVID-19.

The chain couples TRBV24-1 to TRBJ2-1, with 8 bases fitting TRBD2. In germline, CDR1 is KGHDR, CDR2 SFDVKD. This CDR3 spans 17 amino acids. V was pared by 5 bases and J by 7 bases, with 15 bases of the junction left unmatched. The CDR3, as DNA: TGTGCCACCAGTGCCCTTGCCTCGGCGGGCGGGGGGAATGAGCAGTTCTTC. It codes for CATSALASAGGGNEQFF.

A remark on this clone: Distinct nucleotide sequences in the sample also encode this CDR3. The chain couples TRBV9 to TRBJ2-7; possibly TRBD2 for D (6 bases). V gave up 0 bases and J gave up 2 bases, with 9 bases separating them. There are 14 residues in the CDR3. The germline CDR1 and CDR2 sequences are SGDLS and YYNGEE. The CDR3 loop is CASSVDAGPYEQYF. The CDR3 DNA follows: TGTGCCAGCAGCGTAGACGCGGGACCCTACGAGCAGTACTTC.

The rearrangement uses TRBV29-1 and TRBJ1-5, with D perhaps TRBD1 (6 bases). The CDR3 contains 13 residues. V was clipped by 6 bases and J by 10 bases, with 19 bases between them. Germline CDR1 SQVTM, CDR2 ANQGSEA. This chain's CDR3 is CSVAQGWGEPQHF. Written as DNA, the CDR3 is TGCAGCGTCGCACAGGGCTGGGGTGAACCCCAGCATTTT.

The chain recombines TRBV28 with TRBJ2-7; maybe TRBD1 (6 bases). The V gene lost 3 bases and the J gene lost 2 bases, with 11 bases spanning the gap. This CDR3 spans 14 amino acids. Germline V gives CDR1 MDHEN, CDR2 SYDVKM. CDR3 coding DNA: TGTGCCAGCAGTTTCCCAGGGGCCCCCTACGAGCAGTACTTC. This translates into CASSFPGAPYEQYF.

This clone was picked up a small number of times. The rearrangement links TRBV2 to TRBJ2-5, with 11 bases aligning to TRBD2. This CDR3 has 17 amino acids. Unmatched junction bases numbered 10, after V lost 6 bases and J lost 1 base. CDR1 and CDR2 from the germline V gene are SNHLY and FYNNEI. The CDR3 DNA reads TGTGCCAGCAGGAAATACGGGACTAGCGGCACCCAAGAGACCCAGTACTTC. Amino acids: CASRKYGTSGTQETQYF.

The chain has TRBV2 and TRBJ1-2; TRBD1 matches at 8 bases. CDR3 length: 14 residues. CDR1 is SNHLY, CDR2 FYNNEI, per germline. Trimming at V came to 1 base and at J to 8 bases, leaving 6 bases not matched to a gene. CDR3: CASSEGQGAWGYTF. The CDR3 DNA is TGTGCCAGCAGTGAAGGGCAGGGGGCTTGGGGCTACACCTTC. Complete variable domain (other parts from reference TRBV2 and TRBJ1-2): EPEVTQTPSHQVTQMGQEVILRCVPISNHLYFYWYRQILGQKVEFLVSFYNNEISEKSEIFDDQFSVERPDGSNFTLKIRSTKLEDSAMYFCASSEGQGAWGYTFGSGTRLTVV.

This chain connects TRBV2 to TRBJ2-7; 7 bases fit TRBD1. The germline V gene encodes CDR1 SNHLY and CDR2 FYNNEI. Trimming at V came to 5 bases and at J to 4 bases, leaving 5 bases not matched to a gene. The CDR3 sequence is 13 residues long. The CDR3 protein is CASSRQGAYEQYF. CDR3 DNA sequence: TGTGCCAGCAGTAGACAGGGAGCATACGAGCAGTACTTC.

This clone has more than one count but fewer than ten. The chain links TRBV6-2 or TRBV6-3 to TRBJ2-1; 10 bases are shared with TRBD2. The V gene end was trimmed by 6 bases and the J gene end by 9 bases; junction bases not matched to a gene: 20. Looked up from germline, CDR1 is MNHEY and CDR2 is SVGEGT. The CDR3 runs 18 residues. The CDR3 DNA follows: TGTGCCAGCAGCCCCTCTTTAGCGGGGGGTACGCTCTTGAGTGAGCAGTTCTTC. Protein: CASSPSLAGGTLLSEQFF.

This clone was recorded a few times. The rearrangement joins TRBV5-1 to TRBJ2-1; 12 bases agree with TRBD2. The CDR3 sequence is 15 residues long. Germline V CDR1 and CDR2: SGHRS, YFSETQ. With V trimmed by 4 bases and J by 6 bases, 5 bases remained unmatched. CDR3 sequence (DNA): TGCGCCAGCAGCCTACCGGGACTAGCGGGCAATGAGCAGTTCTTC. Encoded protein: CASSLPGLAGNEQFF.

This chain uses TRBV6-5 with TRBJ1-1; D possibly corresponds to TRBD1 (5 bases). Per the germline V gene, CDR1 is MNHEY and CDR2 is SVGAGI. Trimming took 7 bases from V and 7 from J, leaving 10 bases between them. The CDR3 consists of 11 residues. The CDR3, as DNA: TGTGCCAGCAAGGGGAACCTTGAAGCTTTCTTT. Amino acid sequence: CASKGNLEAFF.

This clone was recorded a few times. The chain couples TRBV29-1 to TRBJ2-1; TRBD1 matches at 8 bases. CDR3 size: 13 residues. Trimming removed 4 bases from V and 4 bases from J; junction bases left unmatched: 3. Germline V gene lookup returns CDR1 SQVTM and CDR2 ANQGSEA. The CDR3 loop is CSVVGQVYNEQFF. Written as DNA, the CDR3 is TGCAGCGTTGTGGGACAGGTTTACAATGAGCAGTTCTTC.

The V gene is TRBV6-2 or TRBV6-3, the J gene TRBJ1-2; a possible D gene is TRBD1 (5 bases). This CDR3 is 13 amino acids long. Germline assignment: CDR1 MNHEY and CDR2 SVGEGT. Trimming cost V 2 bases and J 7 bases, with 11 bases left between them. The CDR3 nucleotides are TGTGCCAGCAGTTACCGGCAGGGAACTGGCTACACCTTC. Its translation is CASSYRQGTGYTF.

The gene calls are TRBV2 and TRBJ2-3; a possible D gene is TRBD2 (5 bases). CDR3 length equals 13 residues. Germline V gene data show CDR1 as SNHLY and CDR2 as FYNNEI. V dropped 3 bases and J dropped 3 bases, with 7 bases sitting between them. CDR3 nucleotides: TGTGCCAGCAGTGACTCGGGGACAGATACGCAGTATTTT. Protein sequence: CASSDSGTDTQYF.

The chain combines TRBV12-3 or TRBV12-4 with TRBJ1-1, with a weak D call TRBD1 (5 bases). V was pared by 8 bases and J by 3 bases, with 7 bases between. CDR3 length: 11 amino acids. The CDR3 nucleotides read TGTGCCAGCGGGGGGTACACTGAAGCTTTCTTT. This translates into CASGGYTEAFF.

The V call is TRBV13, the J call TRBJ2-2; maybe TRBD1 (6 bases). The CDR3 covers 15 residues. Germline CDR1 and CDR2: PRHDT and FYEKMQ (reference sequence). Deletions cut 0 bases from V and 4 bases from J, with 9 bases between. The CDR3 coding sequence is TGTGCCAGCAGCTTAGGTCAGGGGTTCACCGGGGAGCTGTTTTTT. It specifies CASSLGQGFTGELFF. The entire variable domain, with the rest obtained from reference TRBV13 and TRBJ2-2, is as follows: AAGVIQSPRHLIKEKRETATLKCYPIPRHDTVYWYQQGPGQDPQFLISFYEKMQSDKGSIPDRFSAQQFSDYHSELNMSSLELGDSALYFCASSLGQGFTGELFFGEGSRLTVL.

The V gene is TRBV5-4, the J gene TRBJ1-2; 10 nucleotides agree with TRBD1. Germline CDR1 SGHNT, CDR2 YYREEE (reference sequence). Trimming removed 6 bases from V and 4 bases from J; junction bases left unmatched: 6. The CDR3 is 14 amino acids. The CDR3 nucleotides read TGTGCCAGCACCATGGGACAGGGGTTCTATGGCTACACCTTC. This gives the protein CASTMGQGFYGYTF.

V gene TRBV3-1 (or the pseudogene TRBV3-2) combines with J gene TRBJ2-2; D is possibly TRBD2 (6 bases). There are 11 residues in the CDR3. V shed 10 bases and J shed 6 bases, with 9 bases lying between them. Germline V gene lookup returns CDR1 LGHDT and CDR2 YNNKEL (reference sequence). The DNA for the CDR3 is TGTGCCACCAGGAGGGCCGGGGAGCTGTTTTTT. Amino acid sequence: CATRRAGELFF.

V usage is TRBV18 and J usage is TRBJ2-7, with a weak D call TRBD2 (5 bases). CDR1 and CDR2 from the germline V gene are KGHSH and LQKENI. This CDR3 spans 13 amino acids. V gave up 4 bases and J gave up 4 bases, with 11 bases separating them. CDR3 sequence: CASSRAGPYEQYF. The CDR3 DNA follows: TGTGCCAGCTCACGGGCGGGTCCGTACGAGCAGTACTTC.

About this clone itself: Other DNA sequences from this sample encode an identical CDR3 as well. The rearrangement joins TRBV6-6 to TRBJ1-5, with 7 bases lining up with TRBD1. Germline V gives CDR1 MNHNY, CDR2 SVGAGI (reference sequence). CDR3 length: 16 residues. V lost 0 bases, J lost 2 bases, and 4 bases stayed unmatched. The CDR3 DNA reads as TGTGCCAGCAGTTACTCAGGGGGCGCGGGCAATCAGCCCCAGCATTTT. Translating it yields CASSYSGGAGNQPQHF.

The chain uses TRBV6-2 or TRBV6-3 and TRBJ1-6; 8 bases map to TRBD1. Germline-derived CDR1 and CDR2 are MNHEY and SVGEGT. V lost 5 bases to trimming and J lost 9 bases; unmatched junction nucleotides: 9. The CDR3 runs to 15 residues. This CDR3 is CASSDGQGGSSPLHF. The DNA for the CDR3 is TGTGCCAGCAGTGACGGACAGGGAGGAAGTTCACCCCTCCACTTT.

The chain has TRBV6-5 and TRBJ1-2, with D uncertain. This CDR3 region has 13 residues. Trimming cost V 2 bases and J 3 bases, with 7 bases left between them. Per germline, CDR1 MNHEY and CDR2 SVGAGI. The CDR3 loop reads CASSYGQYYGYTF. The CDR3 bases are TGTGCCAGCAGTTACGGGCAGTACTATGGCTACACCTTC.

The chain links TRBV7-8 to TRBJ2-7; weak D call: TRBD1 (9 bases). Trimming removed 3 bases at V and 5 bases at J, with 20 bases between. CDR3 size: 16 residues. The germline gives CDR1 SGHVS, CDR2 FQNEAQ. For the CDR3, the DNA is TGTGCCAGCAGCTTTCGGGGGGGACAGGGACGGAACGAGCAGTACTTC. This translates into CASSFRGGQGRNEQYF.

CDR3 loop: CASSFFSGQLGTQYF. CDR3 in DNA: TGTGCCAGCAGCTTTTTTTCGGGACAGTTGGGGACCCAGTACTTC. This chain uses TRBV11-2 with TRBJ2-5; 7 bases fit TRBD1. There are 15 residues in the CDR3. The V and J ends lost 3 bases and 7 bases, in that order; junction bases with no gene match: 11. In germline, CDR1 is SGHAT, CDR2 FQNNGV.

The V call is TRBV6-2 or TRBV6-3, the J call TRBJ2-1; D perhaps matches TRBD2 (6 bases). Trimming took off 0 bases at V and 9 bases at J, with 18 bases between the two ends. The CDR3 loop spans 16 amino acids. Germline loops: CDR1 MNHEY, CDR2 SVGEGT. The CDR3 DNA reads TGTGCCAGCAGTTACTCGGGGCTAGCGTCTAAGGGTGAGCAGTTCTTC. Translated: CASSYSGLASKGEQFF.

CDR3 protein: CASSVGAANNSPLHF. Written as DNA, the CDR3 is TGTGCCAGCAGCGTAGGGGCAGCTAATAATTCACCCCTCCACTTT. The J gene is TRBJ1-6, the V gene TRBV9; no firm D call. The CDR3 runs 15 residues. Germline lookup yields CDR1 SGDLS and CDR2 YYNGEE. V was pared by 0 bases and J by 5 bases, with 9 bases between.

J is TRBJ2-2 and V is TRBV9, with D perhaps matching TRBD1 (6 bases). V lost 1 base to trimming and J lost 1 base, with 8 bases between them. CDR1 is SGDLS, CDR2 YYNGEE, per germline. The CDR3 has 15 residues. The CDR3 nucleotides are TGTGCCAGCAGCGTAACGGGACAGAACACCGGGGAGCTGTTTTTT. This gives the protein CASSVTGQNTGELFF.

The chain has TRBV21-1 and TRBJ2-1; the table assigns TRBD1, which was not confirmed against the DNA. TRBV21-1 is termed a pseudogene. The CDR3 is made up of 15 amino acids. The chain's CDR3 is CASSRQKKRDRVRFF. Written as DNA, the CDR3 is TGTGCCAGCAGCCGCCAAAAAAAAAGGGACAGGGTTCGGTTCTTC.

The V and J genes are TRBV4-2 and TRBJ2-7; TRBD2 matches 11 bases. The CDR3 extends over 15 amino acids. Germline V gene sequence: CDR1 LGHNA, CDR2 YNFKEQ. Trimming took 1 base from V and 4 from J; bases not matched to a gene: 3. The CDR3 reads CASSQVTSGVYEQYF. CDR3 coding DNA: TGTGCCAGCAGCCAAGTGACTAGCGGGGTATACGAGCAGTACTTC.

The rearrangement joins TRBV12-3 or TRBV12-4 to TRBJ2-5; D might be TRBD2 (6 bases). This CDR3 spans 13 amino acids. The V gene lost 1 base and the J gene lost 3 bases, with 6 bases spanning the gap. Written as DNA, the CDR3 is TGTGCCAGCAGTTTAGGGACTAAAGAGACCCAGTACTTC. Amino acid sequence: CASSLGTKETQYF.

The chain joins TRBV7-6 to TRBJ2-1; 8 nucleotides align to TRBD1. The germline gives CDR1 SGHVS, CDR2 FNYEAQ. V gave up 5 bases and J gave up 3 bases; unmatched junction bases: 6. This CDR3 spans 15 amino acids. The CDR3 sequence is CASSPGTGVYNEQFF. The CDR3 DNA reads TGTGCCAGCAGCCCCGGGACAGGAGTCTACAATGAGCAGTTCTTC. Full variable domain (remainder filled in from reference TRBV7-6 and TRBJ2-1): GAGVSQSPRYKVTKRGQDVALRCDPISGHVSLYWYRQALGQGPEFLTYFNYEAQQDKSGLPNDRFSAERPEGSISTLTIQRTEQRDSAMYRCASSPGTGVYNEQFFGPGTRLTVL.

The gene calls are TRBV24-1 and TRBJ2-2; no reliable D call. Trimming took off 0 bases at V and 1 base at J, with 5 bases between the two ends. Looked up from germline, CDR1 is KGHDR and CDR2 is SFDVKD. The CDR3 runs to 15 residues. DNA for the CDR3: TGTGCCACCAGTGATTTGTCCGGGAACACCGGGGAGCTGTTTTTT. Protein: CATSDLSGNTGELFF.